These T cell receptor beta chains were read from a single sample in a study of blood T cell repertoires in COVID-19. TCRdb keeps only in-frame clones here, not all; method: immunoSEQ multiplex PCR. The sample lists fewer than 300,000 clones; around 83% were seen once. Sequencing was performed on PBMCs or T cells enriched from blood (not recorded which). These receptors all stem from a man aged 35 to 55 who had been exposed to COVID-19. CDR3s include the opening cysteine and the closing phenylalanine or tryptophan. The order of the fields is D gene, V gene, J gene, clone size, CDR3 protein, CDR3 DNA. A D gene is named only where the DNA matches it firmly. Clone size is given for some rows only: seen once, a few or many times, or a class if the clone is expanded.

D gene: .; V gene: TRBV7-9; J gene: TRBJ2-7; clone size: .; CDR3 protein: CASSSGGGNTYF; CDR3 DNA: TGTGCCAGCAGTTCAGGCGGAGGGAACACGTACTTC
D gene: TRBD2; V gene: TRBV7-8; J gene: TRBJ2-1; clone size: few; CDR3 protein: CASSYPGLVDEQFF; CDR3 DNA: TGTGCCAGCAGCTACCCGGGACTAGTTGATGAGCAGTTCTTC
D gene: .; V gene: TRBV11-3; J gene: TRBJ2-7; clone size: .; CDR3 protein: CASSPPAGSEQYF; CDR3 DNA: TGTGCCAGCAGTCCCCCCGCTGGGAGCGAGCAGTACTTC
D gene: TRBD1; V gene: TRBV11-2; J gene: TRBJ1-2; clone size: once; CDR3 protein: CASSLGPGTGGLRGYTF; CDR3 DNA: TGTGCCAGCAGCTTAGGCCCCGGGACAGGGGGCTTGAGGGGCTACACCTTC
D gene: TRBD2; V gene: TRBV14; J gene: TRBJ2-2; clone size: .; CDR3 protein: CASSQDPSGNTGELFF; CDR3 DNA: TGTGCCAGCAGCCAAGATCCTAGCGGGAACACCGGGGAGCTGTTTTTT
D gene: .; V gene: TRBV11-3; J gene: TRBJ2-1; clone size: .; CDR3 protein: CASSVQRRPYNEQFF; CDR3 DNA: TGTGCCAGCAGCGTACAGCGGCGGCCTTACAATGAGCAGTTCTTC
D gene: .; V gene: TRBV29-1; J gene: TRBJ1-5; clone size: .; CDR3 protein: CSVEGQTGQPQHF; CDR3 DNA: TGCAGCGTTGAGGGCCAAACGGGACAGCCCCAGCATTTT
D gene: .; V gene: TRBV6-1; J gene: TRBJ2-1; clone size: .; CDR3 protein: CASSEDRSPPYNEQFF; CDR3 DNA: TGTGCCAGCAGTGAAGACAGGAGCCCCCCCTACAATGAGCAGTTCTTC
D gene: TRBD2; V gene: TRBV5-6; J gene: TRBJ2-7; clone size: .; CDR3 protein: CASSGGLAGVTYEQYF; CDR3 DNA: TGTGCCAGCAGCGGGGGACTAGCGGGTGTTACCTACGAGCAGTACTTC
D gene: TRBD2; V gene: TRBV30; J gene: TRBJ2-1; clone size: .; CDR3 protein: CAWSSAGGPIYEQFF; CDR3 DNA: TGTGCCTGGAGTTCAGCGGGAGGGCCGATATATGAGCAGTTCTTC
D gene: TRBD2; V gene: TRBV6-6; J gene: TRBJ2-5; clone size: .; CDR3 protein: CASSYEFTSARYF; CDR3 DNA: TGTGCCAGCAGTTACGAGTTTACTAGCGCCAGGTACTTC
D gene: .; V gene: TRBV4-2; J gene: TRBJ2-2; clone size: .; CDR3 protein: CASSQDQRTGGELFF; CDR3 DNA: TGTGCCAGCAGCCAAGATCAGCGGACTGGGGGGGAGCTGTTTTTT
D gene: TRBD2; V gene: TRBV7-9; J gene: TRBJ2-3; clone size: once; CDR3 protein: CASSPSSGLDTQYF; CDR3 DNA: TGTGCCAGCAGCCCCTCTAGCGGGCTAGATACGCAGTATTTT
D gene: TRBD1; V gene: TRBV10-3; J gene: TRBJ1-2; clone size: .; CDR3 protein: CAISDNRGRNGYTF; CDR3 DNA: TGTGCCATCAGTGATAACAGGGGAAGGAATGGCTACACCTTC
D gene: .; V gene: TRBV7-6; J gene: TRBJ1-6; clone size: once; CDR3 protein: CASSLEGPSSYNSPLHF; CDR3 DNA: TGTGCCAGCAGCCTTGAGGGTCCAAGCTCCTATAATTCACCCCTCCACTTT
D gene: .; V gene: TRBV9; J gene: TRBJ1-6; clone size: .; CDR3 protein: CASSPDSDNSPLHF; CDR3 DNA: TGTGCCAGCAGCCCCGACAGCGATAATTCACCCCTCCACTTT
D gene: .; V gene: TRBV24-1; J gene: TRBJ1-2; clone size: .; CDR3 protein: CATSSAERVNYGYTF; CDR3 DNA: TGTGCCACCAGTTCGGCGGAGAGGGTTAACTATGGCTACACCTTC
D gene: .; V gene: TRBV9; J gene: TRBJ2-3; clone size: .; CDR3 protein: CASRNSYTQYF; CDR3 DNA: TGTGCCAGCAGAAATTCCTATACGCAGTATTTT
D gene: TRBD1; V gene: TRBV5-1; J gene: TRBJ2-5; clone size: .; CDR3 protein: CASSRGTGANVQETQYF; CDR3 DNA: TGCGCCAGCAGCCGGGGGACAGGGGCTAACGTCCAAGAGACCCAGTACTTC
D gene: TRBD1; V gene: TRBV18; J gene: TRBJ1-2; clone size: few; CDR3 protein: CASSTTGGANYGYTF; CDR3 DNA: TGTGCCAGCTCAACGACAGGGGGAGCTAACTATGGCTACACCTTC
D gene: .; V gene: TRBV5-5; J gene: TRBJ2-3; clone size: .; CDR3 protein: CASNAGDTQYF; CDR3 DNA: TGTGCCAGCAACGCCGGGGATACGCAGTATTTT
D gene: .; V gene: TRBV30; J gene: TRBJ1-3; clone size: .; CDR3 protein: CAWRRQDNWGAIYF; CDR3 DNA: TGTGCCTGGAGACGACAGGATAATTGGGGCGCCATATATTTT
D gene: TRBD2; V gene: TRBV3-1/TRBV3-2; J gene: TRBJ2-7; clone size: .; CDR3 protein: CASSDTSGRFYEQYF; CDR3 DNA: TGTGCCAGCAGCGACACTAGCGGGAGGTTCTACGAGCAGTACTTC
D gene: .; V gene: TRBV28; J gene: TRBJ1-1; clone size: .; CDR3 protein: CASNGGLGNTEAFF; CDR3 DNA: TGTGCCAGTAACGGGGGGTTGGGGAACACTGAAGCTTTCTTT
D gene: .; V gene: TRBV30; J gene: TRBJ1-2; clone size: .; CDR3 protein: CAWSGTTNYGYTF; CDR3 DNA: TGTGCCTGGAGCGGGACAACTAACTATGGCTACACCTTC
D gene: .; V gene: TRBV18; J gene: TRBJ2-2; clone size: .; CDR3 protein: CASSPTYRVSTGELFF; CDR3 DNA: TGTGCCAGCTCACCAACGTACAGGGTTAGCACCGGGGAGCTGTTTTTT
D gene: .; V gene: TRBV7-8; J gene: TRBJ2-2; clone size: .; CDR3 protein: CASTLRDTGELFF; CDR3 DNA: TGTGCCAGCACCCTACGGGACACCGGGGAGCTGTTTTTT
D gene: .; V gene: TRBV6-5; J gene: TRBJ1-1; clone size: few; CDR3 protein: CASSYGRVGAFF; CDR3 DNA: TGTGCCAGCAGTTACGGGCGGGTGGGAGCTTTCTTT
D gene: TRBD2; V gene: TRBV3-1/TRBV3-2; J gene: TRBJ2-5; clone size: once; CDR3 protein: CASSVRLAGDRETQYF; CDR3 DNA: TGTGCCAGCAGCGTCCGACTAGCGGGAGATAGAGAGACCCAGTACTTC
D gene: TRBD2; V gene: TRBV30; J gene: TRBJ2-5; clone size: .; CDR3 protein: CAWSGGLAAQETQYF; CDR3 DNA: TGTGCCTGGAGTGGGGGACTAGCAGCTCAAGAGACCCAGTACTTC
D gene: .; V gene: TRBV29-1; J gene: TRBJ2-1; clone size: once; CDR3 protein: CSVEGQRSYNEQFF; CDR3 DNA: TGCAGCGTTGAGGGTCAGAGGTCCTACAATGAGCAGTTCTTC
D gene: TRBD1; V gene: TRBV19; J gene: TRBJ1-1; clone size: .; CDR3 protein: CASSIDRGRGGAFF; CDR3 DNA: TGTGCCAGTAGTATTGACAGGGGGCGCGGTGGAGCTTTCTTT
D gene: .; V gene: TRBV27; J gene: TRBJ1-2; clone size: .; CDR3 protein: CASSPRLEMAYGYTF; CDR3 DNA: TGTGCCAGCAGTCCGAGACTGGAGATGGCCTATGGCTACACCTTC
D gene: .; V gene: TRBV6-5; J gene: TRBJ1-2; clone size: .; CDR3 protein: CASRPGGLYGYTF; CDR3 DNA: TGTGCCAGCAGGCCCGGGGGGTTATATGGCTACACCTTC
D gene: .; V gene: TRBV7-9; J gene: TRBJ1-4; clone size: .; CDR3 protein: CASSLDRLATNEKLFF; CDR3 DNA: TGTGCCAGCAGTCTCGACAGGCTGGCAACTAATGAAAAACTGTTTTTT
D gene: .; V gene: TRBV12-5; J gene: TRBJ1-3; clone size: .; CDR3 protein: CASGLVRVTGSGNTIYF; CDR3 DNA: TGTGCTAGTGGTTTGGTACGGGTGACCGGCTCTGGAAACACCATATATTTT